This entry features one T cell receptor beta chain sequence. This clonotype was seen many times. No base quality information exists; no much larger clone differs at one position. These data are taken from a study of T cells after yellow fever vaccination (dated by TCRdb to between 2018 and 2021). For context, the study as a whole: Using CD3, CD45RA, CCR7 and CD95 staining, memory subsets (EM, EMRA, CM and Tscm) were sorted on a BD FACS Aria III. Memory subsets were sorted on days 0, 15 and 45 and at 18 months following primary vaccination, and on days 0, 15 and 45 following the 30-year booster. To follow T-cell clones before and after both primary and booster YFV17D yellow fever vaccination, bulk TCR alpha and beta repertoires underwent longitudinal sequencing. Two healthy male donors, one aged 18 to 29 and one aged 30 to 40 years, made up the cohort. Libraries from fractions with low cell numbers were prepared with the SMART-Seq v4 Ultra Low Input RNA kit. Bulk PBMC replicates and cell subsets were isolated from blood drawn at multiple timepoints before and after both primary and secondary immunization. The full study reports these points: A small fraction of clonotypes showed up in both the CD4 and CD8 compartments, probably as a result of convergent recombination. FACS-sorted repertoires could contain abundant contaminating clonotypes from the bulk population, so computational filtering was required. Most clones expanded after primary vaccination (96% of CD4 and 70% to 90% of CD8) were re-detected after the booster, suggesting that broad memory maintenance occurred. In the sorted memory subsets on day 0, nearly all of the vaccine-responding clonotypes fell below detection. The secondary T-cell response was found to be weaker but faster than the primary response, with a peak reached on day 5 rather than on day 15. Only two donors were included in the study, so the extent to which the findings can be generalized is limited.

What this sample's treatment or condition label stands for: live attenuated yellow fever vaccine strain. PBMCs were isolated from peripheral blood using a standard Ficoll-Paque protocol. The RNeasy Micro Kit was used to extract RNA from sorted memory subsets. TCR cDNA was synthesized by 5'RACE template switching, which introduced a universal primer site and unique molecular identifiers. Priming for cDNA synthesis came from both the TCR alpha and TCR beta constant segments. Library amplification used two PCR steps, and the second PCR step added sample barcodes and sequencing adapters. Sequencing of libraries was done on Illumina HiSeq 2500 (2x100 bp) or NovaSeq (2x150 bp). Per the original workflow: MIGEC was used to demultiplex reads and collapse the reads into UMI consensus sequences, and MiXCR was used for V(D)J alignment. Vaccine-responding clonotypes were defined with edgeR using replicate PBMC samples, requiring FDR below 0.01 and a log2 fold change above 5 up to day 15. CD4 or CD8 identity was assigned to each bulk clonotype according to whether the clonotype was present at higher abundance in the sequenced CD4 repertoire or the sequenced CD8 repertoire. To estimate how each clone was distributed across memory phenotypes, clonotype frequencies in memory subsets were weighted by FACS-sorted cell numbers. TCRdb trimmed the raw reads at Q25, called clones with MiXCR and kept productive beta chains. Each entry merges the rows of one CDR3 protein and shows their most common DNA and genes. Here the V and J calls rest on TCRdb's processing, not on the authors' analysis. For this sample the table gives some 16,000 distinct CDR3 sequences, of which just over 4% were detected only once. The leading ten clones occupy 0.4% of the sample.

V drops 0 bases and J drops 3 bases, leaving 8 bases in between. Taken from the germline V gene, the CDR1 and CDR2 loops are LGHNA and YNFKEQ. The CDR3 runs 14 residues from the cysteine to the phenylalanine. This entry keeps only the CDR3 DNA: 42 bases, framed from base 1. The chain couples TRBV4-2 to TRBJ2-5; confidence is insufficient to name the D gene. The sample in question was PBMCs, either bulk or a sorted T-cell subset (CD4+, CD8+, memory, or dextramer-sorted; not recorded which), obtained 15 days after the yellow fever booster vaccination. This sequence originates from a man younger than 45 who received the YFV17D yellow fever vaccine. The CDR3 reads CASSQEASEETQYF. The bases read TGTGCCAGCAGCCAAGAGGCGTCAGAAGAGACCCAGTACTTC.